This T cell receptor (beta chain) was recorded in a study of shared clonotypes between healthy human individuals. At the level of the study: Per donor, three plates held CD4 naive cells, three held CD4 memory, two held CD8 naive and one held CD8 memory.

The run depth of the assay was deep. Clones were read by immunoSEQ multiplex PCR, and TCRdb kept only the in-frame ones, dropping some. Here the sample spans over 2,000,000 clones, around 93% being singletons. Positive CCR7 selection of CD45RO-negative cells yielded the naive CD8 cells, and terminally differentiated effector memory CD45RA+ cells were excluded. Per germline, CDR1 SGDLS and CDR2 YYNGEE. V was pared by 3 bases and J by 4 bases, with 7 bases of the junction left unmatched. The CDR3 length is 16 residues. Sequencing was carried out using naive CD8+ T cells from PBMCs. The sequence was collected from a man aged 18 to 29 in good health. Some clones in this sample may be carry-over from other donors' samples. The chain has TRBV9 and TRBJ2-1, with 10 bases aligning to TRBD2. CDR3 sequence (DNA): TGTGCCAGCAGCGGAATAGCGGGAGGAAGGTACAATGAGCAGTTCTTC. Protein sequence: CASSGIAGGRYNEQFF.